Presented here are 15 T cell receptor beta chains from one specimen sequenced in a study of CD8+ T cells in alopecia areata. The treatment is: oral pan-JAK inhibitor, 5-10 mg twice daily. The authors extracted RNA and reverse transcribed it into cDNA as the sequencing template. The protocol was immunoSEQ multiplex PCR, while the TCRdb copy is restricted to in-frame clones and leaves out a portion. The sample has approximately 170,000 clones, 60% to 70% seen once. The material was CD4+ T cells sorted from blood, obtained at week 4, from a patient treated with tofacitinib. These receptors all stem from a human donor with alopecia areata.

In its sample, this clone was seen once. This chain links TRBV29-1 with TRBJ1-4; D remains unclear. V was trimmed by 2 bases and J by 8 bases, leaving 6 bases between them. The CDR3 sequence is 11 residues long. The germline V gene encodes CDR1 SQVTM and CDR2 ANQGSEA. The CDR3 bases are TGCAGCGTTGAACTGGGGGAAAAACTGTTTTTT. The encoded protein is CSVELGEKLFF.

V gene TRBV6-1 combines with J gene TRBJ2-5, with D unclear. The CDR3 length is 11 residues. V gave up 7 bases and J gave up 5 bases, with 8 bases separating them. Germline CDR1 and CDR2: MNHNS and SASEGT. The DNA for the CDR3 is TGTGCCAGCACGTTTCTCGAGACCCAGTACTTC. Translating it yields CASTFLETQYF.

V is TRBV2 and J is TRBJ2-2, with 10 bases lining up with TRBD1. Trimming cost V 6 bases and J 5 bases; bases outside gene matches: 3. This CDR3 spans 14 amino acids. From germline, CDR1 is SNHLY and CDR2 FYNNEI. The CDR3 sequence is CASRDRGRTGELFF. In nucleotides, the CDR3 is TGTGCCAGCAGAGACAGGGGGCGGACCGGGGAGCTGTTTTTT. Complete variable domain (other parts from reference TRBV2 and TRBJ2-2): EPEVTQTPSHQVTQMGQEVILRCVPISNHLYFYWYRQILGQKVEFLVSFYNNEISEKSEIFDDQFSVERPDGSNFTLKIRSTKLEDSAMYFCASRDRGRTGELFFGEGSRLTVL.

This clone showed up just a few times. V is TRBV29-1 and J is TRBJ2-1, with 8 bases aligning to TRBD2. J lost 12 bases, V lost 7 bases, and 14 bases had no gene match. Germline-derived CDR1 and CDR2 are SQVTM and ANQGSEA. The CDR3 consists of 13 residues. The chain's CDR3 is CSAVLAGRAAQFF. The CDR3 DNA sequence: TGCAGCGCTGTGCTAGCGGGCCGGGCCGCGCAGTTCTTC.

The genes are TRBV7-2 and TRBJ2-7; 9 positions match TRBD1. The junction had 6 bases not matched to a gene; V was cut back by 5 bases and J by 4 bases. This CDR3 has 14 residues. Germline V gene data show CDR1 as SGHTA and CDR2 as FQGNSA. This CDR3 is CASSEDRGGYEQYF. DNA for the CDR3: TGTGCCAGCAGCGAGGACAGGGGAGGTTACGAGCAGTACTTC.

This clone was observed a few times. V gene TRBV6-5 combines with J gene TRBJ1-1; a possible D gene is TRBD1 (6 bases). Trimming shortened V by 8 bases and J by 10 bases, and 20 bases separated the two germline ends. Per germline, CDR1 MNHEY and CDR2 SVGAGI. This CDR3 region has 13 residues. DNA for the CDR3: TGTGCCAGCCGGAGGGCAGGGGCGCGGGGAGCTTTCTTT. It yields the protein CASRRAGARGAFF.

This clone was detected a few times. This sequence joins TRBV4-3 and TRBJ2-5; 8 nucleotides line up with TRBD2. The J segment lost 2 bases and the V segment lost 5 bases, leaving 10 bases of the junction unmatched. This CDR3 region has 16 residues. CDR1 is LGHNA and CDR2 is YSLEER in the germline V gene. The chain's CDR3 is CASSSTSAGGQETQYF. The CDR3 DNA reads TGCGCCAGCAGCTCAACTTCCGCGGGAGGACAAGAGACCCAGTACTTC.

This clone was found once. CDR3 bases: TGTGCCAGCAGTGGGAGTGGGACCCCTGGCACAGATACGCAGTATTTT. This sequence encodes CASSGSGTPGTDTQYF. J is TRBJ2-3 and V is TRBV2, with D tentatively TRBD1 or TRBD2 (5 bases each). Germline V gene data show CDR1 as SNHLY and CDR2 as FYNNEI. The ends were cut back, 4 bases at V and 1 base at J, with 15 bases in the middle. This CDR3 has 16 residues. Filled out from reference TRBV2 and TRBJ2-3, the complete variable domain reads EPEVTQTPSHQVTQMGQEVILRCVPISNHLYFYWYRQILGQKVEFLVSFYNNEISEKSEIFDDQFSVERPDGSNFTLKIRSTKLEDSAMYFCASSGSGTPGTDTQYFGPGTRLTVL.

This clone was seen only a few times. The V and J genes are TRBV2 and TRBJ2-7; 8 bases fit TRBD2. This CDR3 spans 14 amino acids. Trimming cost V 0 bases and J 5 bases; bases outside gene matches: 3. The germline gives CDR1 SNHLY, CDR2 FYNNEI. In DNA form, the CDR3 reads TGTGCCAGCAGTGAAGCGAGGACTAGCAACGAGCAGTACTTC. Residues: CASSEARTSNEQYF.

This chain's CDR3 is CSVEKGTGGGETQYF. DNA of the CDR3: TGCAGCGTTGAGAAGGGAACAGGGGGCGGTGAGACCCAGTACTTC. The chain joins TRBV29-1 to TRBJ2-5; TRBD1 agrees at 9 bases. This CDR3 has 15 residues. Unmatched junction bases numbered 10, after V lost 3 bases and J lost 5 bases. Germline V gives CDR1 SQVTM, CDR2 ANQGSEA.

The V call is TRBV10-3, the J call TRBJ2-1; a weak D match, TRBD2 (6 bases). The CDR3 covers 16 residues. V dropped 7 bases and J dropped 2 bases, with 18 bases sitting between them. Germline assignment: CDR1 ENHRY and CDR2 SYGVKD. The CDR3 DNA sequence: TGTGCCATCAAACGGCGGGACGCCCCCCCCTACAATGAGCAGTTCTTC. It is translated as CAIKRRDAPPYNEQFF.

This chain links TRBV18 with TRBJ1-2, with 7 bases lining up with TRBD1. The germline gives CDR1 KGHSH, CDR2 LQKENI. The CDR3 runs to 13 residues. V trimming: 2 bases; J trimming: 9 bases; junction bases outside the gene matches: 6. CDR3 region: CASSPGQEGSYTF. The CDR3 DNA sequence: TGTGCCAGCTCACCAGGACAGGAGGGTAGCTACACCTTC.

The gene calls are TRBV29-1 and TRBJ1-2; weak D call: TRBD1 (5 bases). V was pared by 4 bases and J by 6 bases, with 15 bases between. The CDR3 spans 13 residues. Germline values: CDR1 SQVTM, CDR2 ANQGSEA. CDR3 region: CSVGGRGRDGYTF. The CDR3 DNA is TGCAGCGTTGGGGGACGAGGGAGAGATGGCTACACCTTC.

The gene calls are TRBV30 and TRBJ2-1; D unclear. Trimming stripped 2 bases from V and 10 bases from J, with 12 bases between. The CDR3 length is 12 residues. Germline V gene sequence: CDR1 GTSNPN, CDR2 SVGIG (reference sequence). In DNA, the CDR3 is TGTGCCTGGAGTAGACTTGTCTGGGAGCAGTTCTTC. Amino acids: CAWSRLVWEQFF.

This clone has only one observation. This chain connects TRBV6-6 to TRBJ2-5; 7 positions agree with TRBD2. The CDR3 consists of 12 residues. Germline V lookup: CDR1 MNHNY, CDR2 SVGAGI (reference sequence). V shed 8 bases and J 5 bases; nucleotides not matched to a gene: 5. CDR3 sequence reads: CASRGVDETQYF. The CDR3 DNA follows: TGTGCCAGCCGGGGGGTGGATGAGACCCAGTACTTC.